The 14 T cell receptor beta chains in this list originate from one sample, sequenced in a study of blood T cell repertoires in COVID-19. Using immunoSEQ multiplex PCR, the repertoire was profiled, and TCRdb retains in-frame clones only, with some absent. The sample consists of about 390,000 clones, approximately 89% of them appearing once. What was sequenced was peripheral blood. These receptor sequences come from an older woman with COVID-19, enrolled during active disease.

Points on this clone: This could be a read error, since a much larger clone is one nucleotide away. CDR3 loop: CASSFRDRSYEQYF. CDR3 nucleotide sequence: TGTGCCAGCAGCTTCCGGGACAGATCCTACGAGCAGTACTTC. The rearrangement joins TRBV9 to TRBJ2-7; TRBD1 matches at 7 bases. The CDR3 totals 14 residues. The V and J ends lost 4 bases and 1 base, in that order; junction bases with no gene match: 5. CDR1 and CDR2 from the germline V gene are SGDLS and YYNGEE.

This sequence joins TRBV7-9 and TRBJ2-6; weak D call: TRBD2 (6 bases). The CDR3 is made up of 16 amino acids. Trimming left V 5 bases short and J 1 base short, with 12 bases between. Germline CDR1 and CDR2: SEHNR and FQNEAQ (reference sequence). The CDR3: CASSPPRGSGANVLTF. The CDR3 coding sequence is TGTGCCAGCAGCCCGCCCCGGGGGTCTGGGGCCAACGTCCTGACTTTC.

This CDR3 reads CASSLRGIFNQPQHF. CDR3 nucleotides: TGTGCCAGCAGCCTAAGGGGAATCTTCAATCAGCCCCAGCATTTT. J is TRBJ1-5 and V is TRBV27; possible D gene TRBD1, 5 bases. Germline CDR1 is MNHEY and CDR2 is SMNVEV (reference sequence). The CDR3 consists of 15 residues. V lost 6 bases, J lost 3 bases, and 15 bases lay in between.

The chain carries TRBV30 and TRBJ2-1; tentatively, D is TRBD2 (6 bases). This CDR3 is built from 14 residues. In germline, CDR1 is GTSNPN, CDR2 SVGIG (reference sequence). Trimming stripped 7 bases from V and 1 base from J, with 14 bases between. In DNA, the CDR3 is TGTGCCTCACATCGAGCGGGTTCCTACAATGAGCAGTTCTTC. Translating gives CASHRAGSYNEQFF.

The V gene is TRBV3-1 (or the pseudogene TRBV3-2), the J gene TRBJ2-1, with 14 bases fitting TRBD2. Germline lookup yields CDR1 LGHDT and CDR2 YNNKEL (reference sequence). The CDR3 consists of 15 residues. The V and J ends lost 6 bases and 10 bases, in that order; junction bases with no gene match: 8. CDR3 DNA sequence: TGTGCCAGCAGTCTGGGACTAGCGGGGGAACGAGAGCAGTTCTTC. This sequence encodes CASSLGLAGEREQFF.

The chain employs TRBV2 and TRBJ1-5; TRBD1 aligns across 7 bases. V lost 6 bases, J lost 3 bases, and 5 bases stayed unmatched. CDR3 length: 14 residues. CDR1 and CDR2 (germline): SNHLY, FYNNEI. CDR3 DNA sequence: TGTGCCAGCAGAACAGGGGTGGACAATCAGCCCCAGCATTTT. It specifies CASRTGVDNQPQHF.

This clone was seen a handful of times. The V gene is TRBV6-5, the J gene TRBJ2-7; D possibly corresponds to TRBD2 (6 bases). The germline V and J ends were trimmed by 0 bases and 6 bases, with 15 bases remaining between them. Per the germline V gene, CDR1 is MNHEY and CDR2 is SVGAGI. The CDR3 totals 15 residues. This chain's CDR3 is CASSYSTSGFTEQYF. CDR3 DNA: TGTGCCAGCAGTTACTCGACCAGCGGGTTTACCGAGCAGTACTTC.

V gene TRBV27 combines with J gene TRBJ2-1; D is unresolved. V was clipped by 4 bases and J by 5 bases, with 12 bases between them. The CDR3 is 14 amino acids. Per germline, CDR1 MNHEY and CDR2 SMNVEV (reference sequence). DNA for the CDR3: TGTGCCAGCAGTTCCACCCGCACAAACAATGAGCAGTTCTTC. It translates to CASSSTRTNNEQFF.

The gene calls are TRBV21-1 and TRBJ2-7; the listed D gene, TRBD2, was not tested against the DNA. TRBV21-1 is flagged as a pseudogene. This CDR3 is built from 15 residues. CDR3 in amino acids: CASSRVAGRHYEQYF. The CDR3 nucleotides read TGTGCCAGCAGCAGGGTGGCGGGAAGGCACTACGAGCAGTACTTC.

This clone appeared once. The CDR3, as DNA: TGCGCCAGCAGCGAGATGTCTGGAAACACCATATATTTT. Translated: CASSEMSGNTIYF. The chain recombines TRBV5-1 with TRBJ1-3; D remains ambiguous. V shed 4 bases and J shed 1 base, with 6 bases lying between them. The CDR3 consists of 13 residues. Germline CDR1 SGHRS, CDR2 YFSETQ.

The CDR3 reads CASSETGQGYNEQFF. In DNA form, the CDR3 reads TGCGCCAGCAGTGAGACGGGACAGGGTTACAATGAGCAGTTCTTC. The chain is built from TRBV10-1 and TRBJ2-1; 9 bases line up with TRBD1. The germline V gene has CDR1 WNHNN and CDR2 SYGVQD (reference sequence). Unmatched junction bases numbered 3, after V lost 2 bases and J lost 4 bases. This CDR3 comprises 15 residues.

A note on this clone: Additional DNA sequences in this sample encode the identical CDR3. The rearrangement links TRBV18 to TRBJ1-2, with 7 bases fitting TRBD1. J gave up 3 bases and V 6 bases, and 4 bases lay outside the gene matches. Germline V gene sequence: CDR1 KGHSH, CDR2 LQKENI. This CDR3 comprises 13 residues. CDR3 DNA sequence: TGTGCCAGCTCCCCAGGGACAGACTATGGCTACACCTTC. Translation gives CASSPGTDYGYTF.

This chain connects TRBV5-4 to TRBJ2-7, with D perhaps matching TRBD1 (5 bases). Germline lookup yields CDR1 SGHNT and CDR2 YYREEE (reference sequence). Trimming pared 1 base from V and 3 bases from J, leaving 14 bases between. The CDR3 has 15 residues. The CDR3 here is CASSLSIRADYEQYF. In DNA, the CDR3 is TGTGCCAGCAGCTTGTCCATCAGGGCCGACTACGAGCAGTACTTC.

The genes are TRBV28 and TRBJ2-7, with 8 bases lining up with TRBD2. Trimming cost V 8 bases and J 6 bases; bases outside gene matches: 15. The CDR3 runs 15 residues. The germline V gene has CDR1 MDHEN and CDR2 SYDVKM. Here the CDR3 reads CASCPGGGKICEQYF. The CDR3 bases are TGTGCCAGCTGTCCCGGGGGGGGAAAGATCTGCGAGCAGTACTTC.